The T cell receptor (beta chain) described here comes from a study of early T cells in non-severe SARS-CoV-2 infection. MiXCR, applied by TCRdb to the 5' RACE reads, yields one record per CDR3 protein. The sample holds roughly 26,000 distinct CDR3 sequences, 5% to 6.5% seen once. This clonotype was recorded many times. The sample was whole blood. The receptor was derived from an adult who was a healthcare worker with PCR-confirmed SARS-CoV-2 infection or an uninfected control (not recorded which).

In nucleotides, the CDR3 is TGCAGCGAACAGGGTACCACAGAGACCCAGTACTTC. Translating gives CSEQGTTETQYF. The genes are TRBV29-1 and TRBJ2-5, with D tentatively TRBD1 (6 bases). Trimming pared 7 bases from V and 4 bases from J, leaving 13 bases between. CDR1 SQVTM and CDR2 ANQGSEA come from the germline V gene. There are 12 residues in the CDR3. Combining the CDR3 with reference TRBV29-1 and TRBJ2-5 gives the whole variable domain SAVISQKPSRDICQRGTSLTIQCQVDSQVTMMFWYRQQPGQSLTLIATANQGSEATYESGFVIDKFPISRPNLTFSTLTVSNMSPEDSSIYLCSEQGTTETQYFGPGTRLLVL.